This entry lists 8 T cell receptor beta chains sequenced from one sample in a study of shared clonotypes between healthy human individuals. Some clones are missing from TCRdb's copy, which holds only in-frame ones; the method was immunoSEQ multiplex PCR. The table lists roughly 2.6 million clones, approximately 94% of them singletons. Sequencing was done on a sample of naive CD4+ T cells sorted from blood. The subset was: CD45RA+ positively selected. These receptors were collected from a man younger than 35 in good health.

V usage is TRBV30 and J usage is TRBJ2-5; no reliable D call. V was cut by 5 bases and J by 5 bases, with 12 bases left in between. Germline assignment: CDR1 GTSNPN and CDR2 SVGIG (reference sequence). CDR3 length equals 12 residues. CDR3 region: CAWGPARETQYF. The CDR3 DNA reads TGTGCCTGGGGCCCAGCCCGGGAGACCCAGTACTTC.

A word on this clone: Other DNA sequences from this sample encode an identical CDR3 as well. The rearrangement links TRBV30 to TRBJ2-7, with no clear D. Germline values: CDR1 GTSNPN, CDR2 SVGIG (reference sequence). V lost 3 bases to trimming and J lost 1 base, with 7 bases between them. The CDR3 runs 12 residues. The CDR3 reads CAWRGSSYEQYF. The CDR3 DNA sequence: TGTGCCTGGAGAGGGTCATCCTACGAGCAGTACTTC.

The chain employs TRBV4-2 and TRBJ2-1; TRBD2 aligns across 11 bases. CDR1 is LGHNA and CDR2 is YNFKEQ in the germline V gene. This CDR3 contains 18 residues. Trimming cost V 1 base and J 6 bases; bases outside gene matches: 11. CDR3 in DNA: TGTGCCAGCAGCCAAGGCGCCCCAGTAGCGGGGGGGAGCAATGAGCAGTTCTTC. This gives the protein CASSQGAPVAGGSNEQFF.

This clone was counted once. CDR3 sequence reads: CFGSTDTQYF. CDR3 bases: TGTTTCGGGAGCACAGATACGCAGTATTTT. The chain uses TRBV5-6 and TRBJ2-3, with D unresolved. The germline CDR1 and CDR2 sequences are SGHDT and YYEEEE. The CDR3 covers 10 residues.

CDR3 loop: CASSLAFSRGKADTQYF. The CDR3 bases are TGTGCCAGCAGCTTAGCTTTCTCGCGGGGGAAGGCAGATACGCAGTATTTT. V usage is TRBV7-9 and J usage is TRBJ2-3; TRBD2 aligns across 7 bases. In germline, CDR1 is SEHNR, CDR2 FQNEAQ (reference sequence). V dropped 0 bases and J dropped 4; count of bases not matched to a gene: 10. The CDR3 is made up of 17 amino acids.

CDR3 DNA sequence: TGCGCCAGCAGCCGGTCGACAGGGGGGAATTCACCCCTCCACTTT. Protein: CASSRSTGGNSPLHF. The chain recombines TRBV4-1 with TRBJ1-6, with 9 bases aligning to TRBD1. The junction had 5 bases not matched to a gene; V was cut back by 4 bases and J by 7 bases. The CDR3 is made up of 15 amino acids. The germline V gene has CDR1 MGHRA and CDR2 YSYEKL.

The rearrangement uses TRBV5-6 and TRBJ2-5, with D unclear. Trimming cost V 1 base and J 5 bases, with 12 bases left between them. The CDR3 is 14 amino acids. CDR1 SGHDT and CDR2 YYEEEE come from the germline V gene. CDR3 amino acids: CASSLYGPGETQYF. The CDR3 DNA follows: TGTGCCAGCAGCTTGTACGGCCCGGGTGAGACCCAGTACTTC.

The rearrangement joins TRBV7-2 to TRBJ2-1; possible D gene TRBD2, 5 bases. The CDR3 has 14 residues. CDR1 is SGHTA, CDR2 FQGNSA, per germline. V lost 3 bases and J lost 7, with 13 bases in between. CDR3 DNA: TGTGCCAGCAGCTTGGTCTGGAGCGGTAATGAGCAGTTCTTC. Protein product: CASSLVWSGNEQFF.